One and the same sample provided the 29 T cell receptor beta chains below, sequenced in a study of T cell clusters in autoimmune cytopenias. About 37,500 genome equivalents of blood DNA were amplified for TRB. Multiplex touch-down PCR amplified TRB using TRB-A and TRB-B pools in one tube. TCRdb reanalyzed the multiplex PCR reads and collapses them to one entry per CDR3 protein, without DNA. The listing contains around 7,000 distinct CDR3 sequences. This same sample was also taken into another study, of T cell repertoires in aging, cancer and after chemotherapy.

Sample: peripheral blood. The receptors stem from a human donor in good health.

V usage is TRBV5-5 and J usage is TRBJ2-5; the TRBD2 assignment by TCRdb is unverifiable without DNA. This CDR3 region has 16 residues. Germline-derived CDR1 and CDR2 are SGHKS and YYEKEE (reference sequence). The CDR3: CASSLRTSSSQEIQYF. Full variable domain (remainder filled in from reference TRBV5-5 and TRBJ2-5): DAGVTQSPTHLIKTRGQQVTLRCSPISGHKSVSWYQQVLGQGPQFIFQYYEKEERGRGNFPDRFSARQFPNYSSELNVNALLLGDSALYLCASSLRTSSSQEIQYFGPGTRLLVL.

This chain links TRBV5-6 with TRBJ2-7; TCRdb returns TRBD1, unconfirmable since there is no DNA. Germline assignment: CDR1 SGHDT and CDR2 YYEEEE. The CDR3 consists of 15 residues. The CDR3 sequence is CASSLVLLRGHEQYF.

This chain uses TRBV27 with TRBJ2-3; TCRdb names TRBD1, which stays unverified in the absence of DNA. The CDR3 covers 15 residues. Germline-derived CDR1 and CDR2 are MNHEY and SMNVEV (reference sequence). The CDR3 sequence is CASRHRDLSTDTQYF.

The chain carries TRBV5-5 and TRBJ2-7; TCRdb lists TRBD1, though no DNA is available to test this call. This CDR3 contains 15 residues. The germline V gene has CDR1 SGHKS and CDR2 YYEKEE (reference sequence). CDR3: CASSSFPGQTYEQYF.

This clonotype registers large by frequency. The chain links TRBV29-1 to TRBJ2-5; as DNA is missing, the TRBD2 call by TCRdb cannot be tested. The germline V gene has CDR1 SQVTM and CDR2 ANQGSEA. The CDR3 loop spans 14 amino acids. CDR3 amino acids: CSVEASGAPETQYF. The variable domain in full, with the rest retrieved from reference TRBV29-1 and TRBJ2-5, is SAVISQKPSRDICQRGTSLTIQCQVDSQVTMMFWYRQQPGQSLTLIATANQGSEATYESGFVIDKFPISRPNLTFSTLTVSNMSPEDSSIYLCSVEASGAPETQYFGPGTRLLVL.

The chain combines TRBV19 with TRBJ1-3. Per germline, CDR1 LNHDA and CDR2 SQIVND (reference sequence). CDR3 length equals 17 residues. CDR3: CASSSHSKGHSGNTIYF.

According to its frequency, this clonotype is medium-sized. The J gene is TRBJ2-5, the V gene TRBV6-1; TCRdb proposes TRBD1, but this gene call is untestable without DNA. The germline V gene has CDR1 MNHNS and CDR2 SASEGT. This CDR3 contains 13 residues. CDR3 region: CASSRDNQETQYF.

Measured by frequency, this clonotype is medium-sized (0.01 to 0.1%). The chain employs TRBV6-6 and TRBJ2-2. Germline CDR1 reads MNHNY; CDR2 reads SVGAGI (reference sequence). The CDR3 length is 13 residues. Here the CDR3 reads CASSLQMSGELFF.

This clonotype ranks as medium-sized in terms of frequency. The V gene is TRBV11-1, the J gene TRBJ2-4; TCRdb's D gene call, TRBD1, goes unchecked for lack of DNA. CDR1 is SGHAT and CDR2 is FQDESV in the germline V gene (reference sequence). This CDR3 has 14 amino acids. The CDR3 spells CASSPRGRGNIQYF.

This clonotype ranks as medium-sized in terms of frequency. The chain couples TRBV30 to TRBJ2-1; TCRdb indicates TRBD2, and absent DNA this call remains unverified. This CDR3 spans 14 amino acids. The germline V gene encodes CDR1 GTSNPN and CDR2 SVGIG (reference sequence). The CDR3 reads CAWSLGLGDNEQFF.

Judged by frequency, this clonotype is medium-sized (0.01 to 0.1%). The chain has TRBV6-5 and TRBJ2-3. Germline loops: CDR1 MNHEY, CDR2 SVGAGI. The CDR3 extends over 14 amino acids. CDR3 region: CASSYRQVGDTQYF.

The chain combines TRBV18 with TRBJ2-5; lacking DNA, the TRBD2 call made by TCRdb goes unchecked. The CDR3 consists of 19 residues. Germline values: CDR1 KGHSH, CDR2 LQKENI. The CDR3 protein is CASSPSGGQEAGPRETQYF.

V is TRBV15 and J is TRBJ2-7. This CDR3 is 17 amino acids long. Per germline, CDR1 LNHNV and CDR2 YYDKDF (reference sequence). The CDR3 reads CATSRDKLSLVAYEQYF.

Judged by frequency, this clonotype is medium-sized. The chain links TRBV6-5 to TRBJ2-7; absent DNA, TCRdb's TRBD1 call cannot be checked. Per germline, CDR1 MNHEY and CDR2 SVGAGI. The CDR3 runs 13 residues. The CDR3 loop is CASSYGTTYEQYF.

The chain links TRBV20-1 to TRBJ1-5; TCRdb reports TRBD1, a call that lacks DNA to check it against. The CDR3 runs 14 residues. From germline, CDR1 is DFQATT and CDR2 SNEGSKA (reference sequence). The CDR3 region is CSARGGPSNQPQHF.

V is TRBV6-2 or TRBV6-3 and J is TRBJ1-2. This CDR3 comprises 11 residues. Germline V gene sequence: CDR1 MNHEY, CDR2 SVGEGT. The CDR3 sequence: CASSYLEGYTF.

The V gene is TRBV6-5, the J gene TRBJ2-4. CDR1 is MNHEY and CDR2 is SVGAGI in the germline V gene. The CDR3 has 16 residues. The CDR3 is CASSYSFRGAKNIQYF.

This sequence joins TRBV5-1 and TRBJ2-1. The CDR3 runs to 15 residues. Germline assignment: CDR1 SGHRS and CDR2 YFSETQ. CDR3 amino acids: CASSWGLGTYNEQFF.

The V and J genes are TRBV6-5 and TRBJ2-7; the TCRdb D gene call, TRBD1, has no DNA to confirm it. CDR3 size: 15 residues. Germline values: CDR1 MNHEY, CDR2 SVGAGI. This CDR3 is CASSYRRGAGYEQYF.

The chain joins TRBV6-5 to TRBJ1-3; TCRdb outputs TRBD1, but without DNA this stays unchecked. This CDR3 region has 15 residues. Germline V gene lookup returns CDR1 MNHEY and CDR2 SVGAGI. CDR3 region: CASSYRQGVGNTIYF.

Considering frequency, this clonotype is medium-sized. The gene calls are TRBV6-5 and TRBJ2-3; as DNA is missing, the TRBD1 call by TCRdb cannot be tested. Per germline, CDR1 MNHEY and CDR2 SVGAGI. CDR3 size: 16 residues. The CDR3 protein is CASSDPSGQAPDTQYF.

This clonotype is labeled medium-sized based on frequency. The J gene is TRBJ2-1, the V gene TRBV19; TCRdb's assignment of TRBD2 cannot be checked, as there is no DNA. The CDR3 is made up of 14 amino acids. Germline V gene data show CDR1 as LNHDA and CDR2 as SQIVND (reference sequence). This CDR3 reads CASSMLEGGNEQFF.

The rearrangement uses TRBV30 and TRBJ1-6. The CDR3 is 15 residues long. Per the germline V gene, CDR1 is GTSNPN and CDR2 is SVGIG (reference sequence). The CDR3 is CASSVDSPYNSPLHF.

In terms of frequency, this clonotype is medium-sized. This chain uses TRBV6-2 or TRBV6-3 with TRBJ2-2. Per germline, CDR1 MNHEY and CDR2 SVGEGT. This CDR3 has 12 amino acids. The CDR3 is CASSSTPGELFF.

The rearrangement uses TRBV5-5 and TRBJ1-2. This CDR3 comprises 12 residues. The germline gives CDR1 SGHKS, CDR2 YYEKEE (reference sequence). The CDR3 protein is CASSNRNYGYTF.

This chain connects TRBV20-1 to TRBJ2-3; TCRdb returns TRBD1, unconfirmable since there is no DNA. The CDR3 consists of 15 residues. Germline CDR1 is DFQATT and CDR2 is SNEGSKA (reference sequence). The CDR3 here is CSAANRDRHTDTQYF.

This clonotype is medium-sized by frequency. Here the CDR3 reads CAWNLARDGYTF. The chain joins TRBV30 to TRBJ1-2; TCRdb designates TRBD1, a call that cannot be tested without DNA. CDR3 length equals 12 residues. Germline values: CDR1 GTSNPN, CDR2 SVGIG (reference sequence). Full variable domain (remainder filled in from reference TRBV30 and TRBJ1-2): SQTIHQWPATLVQPVGSPLSLECTVEGTSNPNLYWYRQAAGRGLQLLFYSVGIGQISSEVPQNLSASRPQDRQFILSSKKLLLSDSGFYLCAWNLARDGYTFGSGTRLTVV.

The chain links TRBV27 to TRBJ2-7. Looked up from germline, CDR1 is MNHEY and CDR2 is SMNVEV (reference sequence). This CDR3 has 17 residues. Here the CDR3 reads CASSLLGNTGNSYEQYF.

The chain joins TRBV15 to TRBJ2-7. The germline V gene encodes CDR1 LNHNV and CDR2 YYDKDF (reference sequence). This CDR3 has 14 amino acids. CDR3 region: CATSLYRGSYEQYF.